This T cell receptor beta chain was documented in a study of human T cells and chemical hapten exposure. Study results and limitations: Controls formed significantly fewer large CDR3 similarity clusters than expanded TCRs did.

This CDR3 contains 14 residues. V shed 3 bases and J 1 base; nucleotides not matched to a gene: 5. Germline CDR1 and CDR2: DFQATT and SNEGSKA (reference sequence). This clonotype was counted at least ten times. Its matching antigen is unknown. Sample time point: patch test 2, 6 weeks after DPC sensitization. As for treatment: therapeutic diphenylcyclopropenone sensitization with weekly scalp DPC. TCRdb itself ran the RACE reads through MiXCR, one entry per CDR3 protein. The sample lists some 80,000 distinct CDR3 sequences, more than 8.5% seen once, with under 2.5% in the top ten. The clonotype comes from a woman in her twenties or thirties with alopecia areata. Some clones in this sample may be carry-over from other donors' samples. The genes are TRBV20-1 and TRBJ2-5; 7 bases are a match to TRBD2. The source was whole blood, collected in connection with sensitization to the hapten diphenylcyclopropenone (DPC). The CDR3 reads CSASRASGQETQYF. The CDR3 DNA reads TGCAGTGCTAGTCGGGCTAGCGGCCAAGAGACCCAGTACTTC.